One and the same sample provided the 18 T cell receptor beta chains below, sequenced in a study of T cells after yellow fever vaccination. TCRdb used MiXCR to reprocess the 5' RACE reads, holding one entry per CDR3 protein. The sample yields fewer than 400,000 distinct CDR3 sequences, roughly 6.1% seen once. Sequencing was performed on PBMCs, taken 5 days after the yellow fever booster vaccination. These receptors originate from a man younger than 45 who received the YFV17D yellow fever vaccine.

This clonotype was found many times. V is TRBV2 and J is TRBJ1-4; TRBD1 is a possible D gene (5 bases). Germline V gene sequence: CDR1 SNHLY, CDR2 FYNNEI. Trimming left V 2 bases short and J 5 bases short, with 15 bases between. CDR3 length: 16 amino acids. The CDR3 nucleotides read TGTGCCAGCAGTGAACGGGATCGGGGGACGAATGAAAAACTGTTTTTT. Amino acids: CASSERDRGTNEKLFF.

V and J are TRBV19 and TRBJ2-1; D is undetermined. This CDR3 has 10 amino acids. V was trimmed by 9 bases and J by 7 bases, leaving 7 bases between them. Germline V lookup: CDR1 LNHDA, CDR2 SQIVND (reference sequence). The CDR3 DNA sequence: TGTGCCAGCGGGCCGAATGAGCAGTTCTTC. This encodes CASGPNEQFF.

This clonotype was seen only a few times. The chain has TRBV29-1 and TRBJ2-3; weak D call: TRBD1 (5 bases). The V and J ends lost 5 bases and 5 bases respectively, with 29 bases between them. Germline V gene lookup returns CDR1 SQVTM and CDR2 ANQGSEA. This CDR3 spans 18 amino acids. The CDR3 DNA follows: TGCAGCGTTCTCTCCAGGGCGGCACGTGGCCCTCGAGGAGATACGCAGTATTTT. This translates into CSVLSRAARGPRGDTQYF.

The V call is TRBV29-1, the J call TRBJ2-7; TRBD2 agrees at 13 bases. Germline V lookup: CDR1 SQVTM, CDR2 ANQGSEA. This CDR3 spans 16 amino acids. V was clipped by 0 bases and J by 6 bases; unmatched bases: 8. CDR3: CSVEDQGLAGVSEQYF. DNA for the CDR3: TGCAGCGTTGAAGATCAAGGACTAGCGGGAGTTTCCGAGCAGTACTTC.

V usage is TRBV29-1 and J usage is TRBJ2-1, with 10 bases identical to TRBD1. CDR3 length: 12 amino acids. Germline values: CDR1 SQVTM, CDR2 ANQGSEA. Unmatched junction bases numbered 3, after V lost 8 bases and J lost 5 bases. The CDR3 region has the DNA TGCAGCTCCGGGACAGGGGACAATGAGCAGTTCTTC. Its protein is CSSGTGDNEQFF.

The rearrangement uses TRBV28 and TRBJ2-1, with D possibly TRBD1 on 6 matching bases. CDR3 length equals 15 residues. The V gene's germline CDR1 is MDHEN and CDR2 SYDVKM. V lost 4 bases to trimming and J lost 0 bases, with 10 bases between them. As DNA, the CDR3 is TGTGCCAGCAGTTCATCAGGGGTCTCCTACAATGAGCAGTTCTTC. It encodes CASSSSGVSYNEQFF.

This clonotype was detected a few times. This sequence joins TRBV20-1 and TRBJ2-1; D gene ambiguous. The CDR3 sequence is 11 residues long. Trimming removed 6 bases from V and 8 bases from J, with 11 bases in between. Germline V lookup: CDR1 DFQATT, CDR2 SNEGSKA (reference sequence). CDR3 in amino acids: CSARLGYEQFF. In DNA form, the CDR3 reads TGCAGTGCGCGACTCGGATATGAGCAGTTCTTC.

This clonotype was detected only a few times. V and J are TRBV20-1 and TRBJ2-5; no reliable D call. Trimming took off 5 bases at V and 2 bases at J, with 6 bases between the two ends. This CDR3 is 11 amino acids long. Germline V gene sequence: CDR1 DFQATT, CDR2 SNEGSKA (reference sequence). This chain's CDR3 is CSAVDQETQYF. The CDR3 region has the DNA TGCAGTGCTGTGGATCAAGAGACCCAGTACTTC.

This clonotype was picked up a small number of times. The chain uses TRBV11-2 and TRBJ2-7, with 12 nucleotides matching TRBD1. Germline V gene data show CDR1 as SGHAT and CDR2 as FQNNGV. V was clipped by 1 base and J by 3 bases; unmatched bases: 10. The length of the CDR3 is 18 residues. CDR3 bases: TGTGCCAGCAGCTTAGGCATTGCGGGACAGGGGGCTTTCTACGAGCAGTACTTC. This gives the protein CASSLGIAGQGAFYEQYF.

This clonotype has a count of ten or more. The J gene is TRBJ2-7, the V gene TRBV24-1, with D uncertain. The length of the CDR3 is 13 residues. CDR1 and CDR2 (germline): KGHDR, SFDVKD. The ends were cut back, 4 bases at V and 7 bases at J, with 13 bases in the middle. The CDR3 region is CATSEDGIGEQYF. The CDR3 coding sequence is TGTGCCACCAGTGAGGATGGCATCGGAGAGCAGTACTTC.

Concerning this clonotype: At one boundary the junction diverges from the germline segment, which might be a read error. The rearrangement uses TRBV20-1 and TRBJ1-1; possibly TRBD1 for D (5 bases). Germline V gene data show CDR1 as DFQATT and CDR2 as SNEGSKA (reference sequence). This CDR3 is 16 amino acids long. The CDR3 loop reads CCAREGNWFMNTEAFF. The DNA for the CDR3 is TGCTGTGCTAGAGAGGGGAATTGGTTCATGAACACTGAAGCTTTCTTT.

This clonotype was counted ten times or more. The V call is TRBV3-1, the J call TRBJ2-5, with D possibly being TRBD1 or TRBD2 (7 bases each). Trimming left V 3 bases short and J 5 bases short, with 13 bases between. Germline assignment: CDR1 LGHDT and CDR2 YNNKEL (reference sequence). CDR3 length equals 14 residues. CDR3 in DNA: TGTGCCAGCAGCCATCGACAGGGAGGGGAGACCCAGTACTTC. This translates into CASSHRQGGETQYF.

This clonotype was picked up many times. The chain is built from TRBV6-5 and TRBJ2-1; 10 bases are a match to TRBD1. V shed 5 bases, J shed 7 bases, and the junction held 11 bases outside the gene matches. CDR3 length equals 16 residues. Germline V CDR1 and CDR2: MNHEY, SVGAGI. The CDR3 region has the DNA TGTGCCAGCAGTCCGACCGGGACAGGGGTTCGGAATGAGCAGTTCTTC. Translated: CASSPTGTGVRNEQFF.

This clonotype was found a few times. The chain has TRBV7-9 and TRBJ2-1, with D perhaps TRBD1 or TRBD2 (5 bases each). CDR3 length equals 15 residues. Trimming took off 8 bases at V and 9 bases at J, with 23 bases between the two ends. Germline CDR1 and CDR2: SEHNR and FQNEAQ (reference sequence). The CDR3 region is CASGPTRVQQGEQFF. The DNA of the CDR3 is TGTGCCAGCGGCCCGACGAGGGTCCAGCAGGGTGAGCAGTTCTTC.

The V and J genes are TRBV10-2 and TRBJ1-5; no definite D call. Trimming left V 7 bases short and J 5 bases short, with 12 bases between. This CDR3 comprises 13 residues. Germline V gene sequence: CDR1 WSHSY, CDR2 SAAADI. CDR3 region: CASTADGYQPQHF. Written as DNA, the CDR3 is TGCGCCAGCACTGCGGACGGGTATCAGCCCCAGCATTTT.

This clonotype was seen ten or more times. The V gene is TRBV6-5, the J gene TRBJ2-7; D unclear. Germline CDR1 and CDR2: MNHEY and SVGAGI. The CDR3 is made up of 11 amino acids. V was shortened by 2 bases and J by 5 bases, with 4 bases between the two germline ends. The CDR3 reads CASSYRHEQYF. CDR3 coding DNA: TGTGCCAGCAGTTACCGCCACGAGCAGTACTTC.

Only a few counts were recorded for this clonotype. The chain links TRBV30 to TRBJ2-2; TRBD2 matches 7 bases. The CDR3 length is 14 residues. J gave up 1 base and V 4 bases, and 3 bases lay outside the gene matches. CDR1 and CDR2 from the germline V gene are GTSNPN and SVGIG (reference sequence). The CDR3 protein is CAWTGTMNTGELFF. In DNA, the CDR3 is TGTGCCTGGACCGGGACTATGAACACCGGGGAGCTGTTTTTT.

This clonotype was seen ten or more times. The chain carries TRBV7-9 and TRBJ2-3; D remains unclear. The V gene lost 3 bases and the J gene lost 4 bases, with 5 bases spanning the gap. The CDR3 is 12 amino acids. CDR1 SEHNR and CDR2 FQNEAQ come from the germline V gene (reference sequence). CDR3 DNA sequence: TGTGCCAGCAGCTTTACGTCAGATACGCAGTATTTT. It codes for CASSFTSDTQYF. The full variable domain, with the rest looked up from reference TRBV7-9 and TRBJ2-3, is DTGVSQNPRHKITKRGQNVTFRCDPISEHNRLYWYRQTLGQGPEFLTYFQNEAQLEKSRLLSDRFSAERPKGSFSTLEIQRTEQGDSAMYLCASSFTSDTQYFGPGTRLTVL.